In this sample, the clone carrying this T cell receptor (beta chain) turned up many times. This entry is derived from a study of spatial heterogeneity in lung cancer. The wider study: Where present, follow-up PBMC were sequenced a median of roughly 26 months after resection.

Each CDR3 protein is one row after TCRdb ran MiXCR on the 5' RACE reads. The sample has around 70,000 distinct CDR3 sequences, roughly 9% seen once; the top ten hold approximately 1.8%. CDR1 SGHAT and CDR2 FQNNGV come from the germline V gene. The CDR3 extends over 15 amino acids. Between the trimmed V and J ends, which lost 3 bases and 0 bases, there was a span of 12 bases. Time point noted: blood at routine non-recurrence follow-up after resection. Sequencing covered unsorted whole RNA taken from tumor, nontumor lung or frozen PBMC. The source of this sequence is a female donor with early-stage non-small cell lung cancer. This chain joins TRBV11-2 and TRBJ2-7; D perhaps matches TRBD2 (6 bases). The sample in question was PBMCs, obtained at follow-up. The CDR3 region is CASSFLAGHSYEQYF. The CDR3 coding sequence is TGTGCCAGCAGCTTTCTCGCGGGGCACTCCTACGAGCAGTACTTC. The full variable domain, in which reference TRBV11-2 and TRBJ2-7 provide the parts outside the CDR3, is EAGVAQSPRYKIIEKRQSVAFWCNPISGHATLYWYQQILGQGPKLLIQFQNNGVVDDSQLPKDRFSAERLKGVDSTLKIQPAKLEDSAVYLCASSFLAGHSYEQYFGPGTRLTVT.